A selection of T cell receptor beta chains follows, all from one sample in a study of metastatic and nonmetastatic thyroid tumors. TCRdb called clones again from the PCR reads with MiXCR. The table lists approximately 25,000 clones, 20% of them singletons. Source material: blood. These receptors originate from a male donor with papillary thyroid cancer or a benign thyroid nodule (not recorded which). Some clones in this sample may be carry-over from other donors' samples. Each CDR3 is given with its conserved first and last residue. Fields, in order: CDR3 length, D gene, J gene, V gene, clone size, CDR3 protein, CDR3 DNA. The D gene is left open where the match is weak. Part of the rows lack a size; the others show once, few, many or a class for expanded clones.

len: 17
d_gene: .
j_gene: TRBJ1-5
v_gene: TRBV3-1
abundance: .
CDR3aa: CASSQGASMMSNQPQHF
CDR3nt: TGTGCCAGCAGCCAAGGTGCTTCCATGATGAGCAATCAGCCCCAGCATTTT

len: 13
d_gene: .
j_gene: TRBJ1-1
v_gene: TRBV6-1
abundance: few
CDR3aa: CASTRRRNTEAFF
CDR3nt: TGTGCCAGCACTCGGCGGAGGAACACTGAAGCTTTCTTT

len: 16
d_gene: TRBD2
j_gene: TRBJ2-1
v_gene: TRBV5-4
abundance: many
CDR3aa: CASSYPSGSSYNEQFF
CDR3nt: TGTGCCAGCAGCTACCCTAGCGGGAGCTCCTACAATGAGCAGTTCTTC

len: 16
d_gene: .
j_gene: TRBJ1-1
v_gene: TRBV14
abundance: many
CDR3aa: CASSLLSGIGLTEAFF
CDR3nt: TGTGCCAGCAGCCTCCTTTCGGGAATTGGGCTAACTGAAGCTTTCTTT

len: 14
d_gene: TRBD1
j_gene: TRBJ1-5
v_gene: TRBV6-1
abundance: many
CDR3aa: CASRRTGRNQPQHF
CDR3nt: TGTGCCAGCAGGCGGACAGGTAGGAATCAGCCCCAGCATTTT

len: 14
d_gene: .
j_gene: TRBJ2-5
v_gene: TRBV29-1
abundance: .
CDR3aa: CSVDLTAGQETQYF
CDR3nt: TGCAGCGTCGATCTGACAGCGGGCCAAGAGACTCAGTACTTC

len: 18
d_gene: .
j_gene: TRBJ2-2
v_gene: TRBV27
abundance: .
CDR3aa: CASSPTPLDQANTGELFF
CDR3nt: TGTGCCAGCAGTCCAACGCCCCTGGACCAGGCGAACACCGGGGAGCTGTTTTTT

len: 15
d_gene: .
j_gene: TRBJ1-4
v_gene: TRBV18
abundance: .
CDR3aa: CASSIWQATNEKLFF
CDR3nt: TGTGCCAGCTCAATCTGGCAGGCAACTAATGAAAAACTGTTTTTT

len: 15
d_gene: .
j_gene: TRBJ1-2
v_gene: TRBV2
abundance: once
CDR3aa: CASSEGQSITYGYTF
CDR3nt: TGTGCCAGCAGTGAAGGACAGTCCATCACGTATGGCTACACCTTC

len: 13
d_gene: .
j_gene: TRBJ1-1
v_gene: TRBV30
abundance: many
CDR3aa: CAWSPEVNTEAFF
CDR3nt: TGTGCCTGGAGCCCGGAAGTGAACACTGAAGCTTTCTTT

len: 18
d_gene: .
j_gene: TRBJ1-6
v_gene: TRBV30
abundance: many
CDR3aa: CAWSVDARGSSYNSPLHF
CDR3nt: TGTGCCTGGAGTGTAGACGCCAGGGGAAGCTCCTATAATTCACCCCTCCACTTT

len: 15
d_gene: TRBD1
j_gene: TRBJ2-1
v_gene: TRBV9
abundance: many
CDR3aa: CASSVEWTGVAEQFF
CDR3nt: TGTGCCAGCAGCGTAGAGTGGACAGGGGTCGCTGAGCAGTTCTTC

len: 17
d_gene: .
j_gene: TRBJ2-1
v_gene: TRBV11-3
abundance: many
CDR3aa: CASSLVLNPLSYNEQFF
CDR3nt: TGTGCCAGCAGCTTAGTTCTGAATCCCTTGTCCTACAATGAGCAGTTCTTC

len: 13
d_gene: .
j_gene: TRBJ2-3
v_gene: TRBV18
abundance: hyperexpanded
CDR3aa: CASSPTPADTQYF
CDR3nt: TGTGCCAGCTCACCGACACCGGCAGATACGCAGTATTTT

len: 19
d_gene: TRBD1
j_gene: TRBJ1-4
v_gene: TRBV20-1
abundance: many
CDR3aa: CSARLSSLDRGWTNEKLFF
CDR3nt: TGCAGTGCTAGACTTTCCTCTTTGGACAGGGGGTGGACTAATGAAAAACTGTTTTTT

len: 12
d_gene: .
j_gene: TRBJ1-2
v_gene: TRBV7-9
abundance: many
CDR3aa: CASSSQGYGYTF
CDR3nt: TGTGCCAGCAGCTCACAGGGTTACGGCTACACCTTC

len: 15
d_gene: .
j_gene: TRBJ1-5
v_gene: TRBV6-2/TRBV6-3
abundance: few
CDR3aa: CASLRGGWSNQPQHF
CDR3nt: TGTGCCAGCCTCAGGGGTGGCTGGAGCAATCAGCCCCAGCATTTT

len: 15
d_gene: TRBD1
j_gene: TRBJ2-7
v_gene: TRBV4-2
abundance: many
CDR3aa: CASSLQGQGRYEQYF
CDR3nt: TGTGCCAGCAGCCTCCAGGGACAGGGAAGGTACGAGCAGTACTTC

len: 12
d_gene: .
j_gene: TRBJ2-1
v_gene: TRBV20-1
abundance: once
CDR3aa: CRAREQVVEQFF
CDR3nt: TGCAGAGCTAGAGAACAGGTCGTTGAGCAGTTCTTC

len: 14
d_gene: .
j_gene: TRBJ2-7
v_gene: TRBV7-6
abundance: .
CDR3aa: CASCLGNGDSAQYF
CDR3nt: TGTGCCAGCTGCCTAGGGAATGGGGACTCCGCGCAGTACTTC

len: 17
d_gene: .
j_gene: TRBJ1-1
v_gene: TRBV9
abundance: many
CDR3aa: CASSAGSFWEFNTEAFF
CDR3nt: TGTGCCAGCAGCGCAGGCTCGTTCTGGGAATTTAACACTGAAGCTTTCTTT

len: 15
d_gene: .
j_gene: TRBJ1-2
v_gene: TRBV12-3/TRBV12-4
abundance: few
CDR3aa: CASSPDRSDDYGHTF
CDR3nt: TGTGCCAGCAGTCCCGACAGGTCGGACGACTATGGCCACACCTTC

len: 15
d_gene: .
j_gene: TRBJ2-1
v_gene: TRBV19
abundance: many
CDR3aa: CASRPQGGNIDEQFF
CDR3nt: TGTGCCAGTAGGCCCCAGGGGGGGAATATCGATGAGCAGTTCTTC

len: 14
d_gene: TRBD1
j_gene: TRBJ2-7
v_gene: TRBV30
abundance: many
CDR3aa: CAWSVWTGISEQYF
CDR3nt: TGTGCCTGGAGTGTATGGACAGGGATAAGTGAGCAGTACTTC

len: 13
d_gene: .
j_gene: TRBJ1-1
v_gene: TRBV6-5
abundance: few
CDR3aa: CASSYMKNTEAFF
CDR3nt: TGTGCCAGCAGTTACATGAAGAACACTGAAGCCTTCTTT

len: 17
d_gene: TRBD2
j_gene: TRBJ2-3
v_gene: TRBV12-3/TRBV12-4
abundance: many
CDR3aa: CASSAWTSGRDTDTQYF
CDR3nt: TGTGCCAGCAGTGCTTGGACTAGCGGGAGAGACACAGATACGCAGTATTTT

len: 11
d_gene: .
j_gene: TRBJ1-1
v_gene: TRBV27
abundance: many
CDR3aa: CASIQNTEAFF
CDR3nt: TGTGCCAGTATCCAGAACACTGAAGCTTTCTTT

len: 14
d_gene: TRBD2
j_gene: TRBJ2-2
v_gene: TRBV12-3/TRBV12-4
abundance: many
CDR3aa: CASTEGGPTGELFF
CDR3nt: TGTGCCAGCACGGAGGGAGGGCCTACCGGGGAGCTGTTTTTT

len: 14
d_gene: TRBD1
j_gene: TRBJ1-1
v_gene: TRBV2
abundance: many
CDR3aa: CASINRGSHTEAFF
CDR3nt: TGTGCCAGCATCAACAGGGGGTCGCACACTGAAGCTTTCTTT

len: 18
d_gene: TRBD2
j_gene: TRBJ2-4
v_gene: TRBV6-1
abundance: many
CDR3aa: CASSERTSATLAKNIQYF
CDR3nt: TGTGCCAGCAGTGAACGGACTAGCGCAACGCTAGCCAAAAACATTCAGTACTTC

len: 11
d_gene: .
j_gene: TRBJ1-2
v_gene: TRBV19
abundance: many
CDR3aa: CASSIFDGYTF
CDR3nt: TGTGCCAGTAGTATTTTTGATGGCTACACCTTC

len: 16
d_gene: TRBD1
j_gene: TRBJ1-2
v_gene: TRBV10-3
abundance: .
CDR3aa: CAITEVEGASNNGDTF
CDR3nt: TGTGCCATCACAGAGGTCGAGGGGGCCTCTAACAATGGCGACACCTTC